This T cell receptor (beta chain) was identified in a study of CD8 T cells in Susac syndrome. Regarding the study as a whole: The relatively small number of individuals in the TCR sequencing and HLA analysis was acknowledged by the study.

Blood CD8+ and CD4+ T cells underwent high-throughput TCR beta sequencing. CDR1 is SGHTA and CDR2 is FQGNSA in the germline V gene. V was cut by 3 bases and J by 2 bases, with 7 bases left in between. The CDR3 spans 13 residues. With random hexamers, about 0.5 to 1 ug RNA was reverse transcribed. Amplification of the TCR beta CDR3 was carried out by immunoSEQ multiplex PCR, which spanned a total of 54 Vbeta and 13 Jbeta segments. TCRdb itself ran the immunoSEQ multiplex PCR reads through MiXCR, one entry per CDR3 protein. The sample yields 150,000 to 200,000 distinct CDR3 sequences, 90% to 95% seen once. In its sample, this clonotype was seen a few times. Its cognate antigen is unknown.

The V and J genes are TRBV7-2 and TRBJ1-1; D uncertain. Material: CD4+ T cells from PBMCs. The clonotype originates from a human donor with multiple sclerosis. The CDR3 here is CASSLSGNTEAFF. CDR3 DNA: TGTGCCAGCAGCTTGAGTGGCAACACTGAAGCTTTCTTT.